Sequencing of this T cell receptor (beta chain) was carried out in a study of shared clonotypes between healthy human individuals. Here immunoSEQ multiplex PCR was the method, and the copy in TCRdb shows in-frame clones only, minus some. This sample yields 2 million to 2.5 million clones, of which about 90% are seen a single time; about 0.36% belongs to the top ten. The sequenced material came from naive CD4+ T cells from PBMCs. Subset described: CD45RA+ positively selected. The receptor was derived from a man between 18 and 29 years old in good health. Some clones in this sample may be carry-over from other donors' samples.

The DNA for the CDR3 is TGTGCCAGCAGTAAACAAAGCACCTATGGCTACACCTTC. Its protein is CASSKQSTYGYTF. V is TRBV25-1 and J is TRBJ1-2; no clear D gene. Trimming cost V 5 bases and J 4 bases, with 11 bases left between them. Per the germline V gene, CDR1 is MGHDK and CDR2 is SYGVNS. This CDR3 has 13 residues.